This T cell receptor beta chain was profiled in a study of T cells in Graves' hyperthyroidism and ophthalmopathy (dated by TCRdb to 2018 to 2020). For the study in its entirety: Peripheral blood samples were taken at initial diagnosis, before any treatment was given. Once sampling was done, hyperthyroidism patients were given methimazole at a starting dose of 30 mg daily, whereas ophthalmopathy patients were given high-dose intravenous methylprednisolone. The study also compared thyroid tissue and blood T-cell repertoires from five or six Graves' hyperthyroidism patients. The 95 to 100 discovery patients were divided at random into training and test sets in a 7:3 ratio. TCR Vbeta CDR3 sequencing of 120 to 150 peripheral blood samples (roughly 43 ophthalmopathy, 75 or so hyperthyroidism and roughly 17 progressor patients) is reported in the paper. Prospective prediction of ophthalmopathy was tested in an independent validation cohort consisting of 18 hyperthyroidism patients and around 17 patients who later progressed to ophthalmopathy. TCR V-J signatures able to tell the groups apart were searched for in a discovery cohort of 90 to 100 patients, of whom fewer than 45 had Graves' ophthalmopathy and more than 55 had stable Graves' hyperthyroidism. General study outcomes and caveats: No statistical method was used to fix the sample size in advance, and group allocation was not hidden from the investigators. In validation, the model predicted progression to ophthalmopathy a median of around six months before onset, with roughly 68% sensitivity and 72.22% specificity. Ophthalmopathy was separated from stable hyperthyroidism by a 13 V-J signature model, with 85% to 90% sensitivity and about 81% specificity obtained in cross-validation and 80%/75% obtained in testing. Most expanded thyroid clonotypes (frequency above 0.001) were also detected in blood, a finding suggesting that blood repertoires may reflect thyroid immune responses.

Amplification of TCR beta CDR3 regions was carried out from RNA transcripts. A first-round RT-PCR of the TCR CDR3 used the HTBI primer set with the Qiagen OneStep RT-PCR kit. A second multiplex PCR round built the libraries, followed by size selection and purification. Sequencing of the libraries was done on an Illumina HiSeq2000 using paired-end 100 bp reads. On the study's bioinformatics: SOAPnuke was used to process the raw data, throwing out any read that contained adapters or uncalled bases, had a mean Phred below 15, or lacked an exact constant-primer or identifier match. COPE v1.2.5 was used to merge the high-quality paired reads, and each unique nucleotide sequence was defined as a clonotype. MiTCR v1.1 was used to align clonotypes to the IMGT TRBV, TRBD and TRBJ reference segments. The analysis was restricted to V-J combinations with a frequency above 0.0001, which together covered 99.2% of the repertoires. A TCS score was defined as the ratio between F50 (clonal expansion) and ExV (chaos), using BLOSUM62-based TCRdist between CDR3 peptides within each V-J. Welch's t-statistics and random forest reduced some 510 V-J features to 13, which were used in a naive Bayes classifier (R e1071). TCRdb cleaned the public reads at Q25 with fastp, built clones with MiXCR and kept in-frame beta chains. Rows merge per CDR3 protein into single entries with the most common DNA and genes. TCRdb's processing, not the authors', yielded these V and J calls. Counted in this sample were fewer than 600,000 distinct CDR3 sequences; 13% to 15% of them appeared once. Clones ranked in the top ten supply about 14% of the sample.

A patient counted as having stable Graves' hyperthyroidism if no progression to ophthalmopathy occurred over 18 months of follow-up. Hyperthyroidism patients were aged 18 to 65 years and newly diagnosed, with disease duration of less than 2 months. Any patient with an uncontrolled infection, another autoimmune disease, pregnancy or lactation was excluded. Diagnoses were established on the basis of clinical symptoms, serum thyroxine and TRAb, thyroid ultrasound, and orbital computed tomography. PBMCs were isolated from approximately 10 ml of fresh peripheral blood by Ficoll-Paque density gradient centrifugation. Trizol reagent was used to extract total RNA, and RNA quality was then checked on an Agilent 2100 Bioanalyzer. Trimming accounts for 3 bases at V and 0 bases at J, while the number of junction bases matched to no gene is 1. From the cysteine through the phenylalanine, the CDR3 covers 14 amino acids. Of all the DNA, just the CDR3 is kept, 42 bases in frame from base 1. From a lookup of the germline V gene (reference sequence), CDR1 and CDR2 are DFQATT and SNEGSKA.

Only a few counts were recorded for this clonotype. Its recognized antigen is unknown. No qualities accompany the bases; no much larger clone lies one base away. The V and J genes are TRBV20-1 and TRBJ1-5; a stretch of 8 junction bases matches TRBD1. The sequence came from a woman aged 40 to 50 with Graves' hyperthyroidism. Sequencing was done on a sample of blood. The nucleotides are TGCAGTGCTAGGACAGGGGATAGCAATCAGCCCCAGCATTTT. Translated, it reads CSARTGDSNQPQHF.